This T cell receptor beta chain was captured by sequencing in a study of siplizumab effects on memory and regulatory T cells (dated by TCRdb to between 2017 and 2020). Background on the whole study: The study examined how the anti-CD2 antibody siplizumab affects alloreactive T-cell subsets in allogeneic mixed lymphocyte reactions built from human PBMCs. Overall study results and their limits: For roughly 75-97% of proliferating CD4+ or CD8+ clones, no naive or memory phenotype could be assigned. The cumulative frequency of alloreactive sequences traceable to unstimulated CD4+ memory T cells was significantly reduced by siplizumab. Compared with memory T cells, unstimulated naive T cells appeared more diverse, and naive cells seemed to make a substantial contribution to the alloresponse. Whether proliferating Tregs from siplizumab cultures actually had suppressive function was not functionally confirmed. Among mappable alloreactive CD4+ clones, the Treg-derived fraction averaged around 70% with siplizumab versus about 27% in control reactions. Because sequences at frequencies below about 10^-5 were poorly captured, only a minor fraction of alloreactive clones could be mapped back to unstimulated subsets.

Library method: the immunoSEQ multiplex PCR assay. Some 1.1 x 10^5 TCR templates per sample were assayed on the deep sequencing platform. Genomic DNA extracted from sorted T cells was used for TCRbeta CDR3 sequencing. Under the source paper's analysis protocol: Clonal analysis of TCRbeta CDR3 data was done in the R programming language. Comparing unstimulated samples against CFSE-low samples taken after the reaction was how alloreactive CD4+ and CD8+ clones were defined. Regulatory or non-regulatory origin of alloreactive CD4+ clones was assigned by matching sequences to the sorted unstimulated Treg and non-Treg repertoires. The immuneACCESS repertoire file appears here via TCRdb, limited to in-frame rearrangements. These files lack a portion of the clones; in checked studies, under half of the deficit traces to unresolved V genes, and the cause of the others is not known. D and trimming were read from the DNA, whereas the V and J calls and clone size are those reported in that table. A total of tens of thousands of clones appear in this sample, nearly 98% of them only once. About 0.1% of the sample lies in the top ten.

The junction shows trimming of 6 bases on V and 7 bases on J, and the gene matches do not reach 5 bases of it. Its CDR3 holds 12 amino acids, cysteine through phenylalanine. Only CDR3 DNA is held: 36 bases, read in frame from base 1. Based on the germline V gene, the CDR1 and CDR2 sequences are SQVTM and ANQGSEA. Additional sequencing covered unstimulated subsets from a few donor pairs, namely CD8+ effector memory, CD4+ naive, CD8+ TEMRA, CD4+ memory and CD8+ naive. TCRbeta CDR3 sequencing was performed on sorted unstimulated T cells and on proliferating T cells recovered from mixed lymphocyte reactions. Fresh whole blood from fewer than 11 HLA-typed healthy donors was used as the source from which PBMCs were isolated. With respect to this clone: It has no known antigen specificity. No per-base quality is available; no much larger clone lies one base away.

Recombination connected TRBV29-1 to TRBJ2-2, with TRBD2 matching 7 junction bases. The receptor comes from a human donor in good health. Input material: naive CD8+ T cells sorted from blood. The cell subset or site label, read with the paper, signifies: unstimulated naive T cells. The encoded CDR3 is CSVRTGGGELFF. The DNA sequence is given as TGCAGCGTCCGAACGGGGGGCGGGGAGCTGTTTTTT.